This note documents a single T cell receptor (beta chain) sequence. The antigen remains undetermined. The authors ran a second PCR of roughly 6 to 12 cycles using a sample-barcoded 5' primer and a J-beta primer mix. Each cDNA molecule carried a tag from a template-switch adaptor that contained 12 random nucleotides. MiXCR, applied by TCRdb to the 5' RACE reads, yields one record per CDR3 protein. The sample lists more than 800,000 distinct CDR3 sequences, under 55% occurring once. V lost 2 bases, J lost 1 base, and 4 bases stayed unmatched. Germline lookup yields CDR1 SGHRS and CDR2 YFSETQ. This CDR3 is built from 16 residues. This sample is drawn from a study of blood T cells in healthy people across ages. Regarding the study as a whole: With naive T cell percentage, TCR beta diversity showed a strong correlation. Unsorted PBMCs prevented conclusive naive versus antigen-experienced comparison.

The sequenced sample consisted of blood. This sequence was found in a woman aged 60 to 75 in good health. This sequence joins TRBV5-1 and TRBJ2-2, with 8 bases lining up with TRBD2. Here the CDR3 DNA reads TGCGCCAGCAGCTTTACCAGCGGGGGGAACACCGGGGAGCTGTTTTTT. Amino acid sequence: CASSFTSGGNTGELFF. The variable domain in full, completed from reference TRBV5-1 and TRBJ2-2, reads KAGVTQTPRYLIKTRGQQVTLSCSPISGHRSVSWYQQTPGQGLQFLFEYFSETQRNKGNFPGRFSGRQFSNSRSEMNVSTLELGDSALYLCASSFTSGGNTGELFFGEGSRLTVL.